This note documents a single T cell receptor (beta chain) sequence. Source study methods: From reference gene primer amplification, estimates of nucleated cell counts were derived. Some clones are missing from TCRdb's copy, which holds only in-frame ones; the method was immunoSEQ multiplex PCR. That table is the source of V, J and clone size, and D and trimming were worked out from the DNA. The sample holds about 250,000 clones, 70% to 90% seen once. The sample is drawn from a study of blood T cell repertoires in COVID-19. Across the study: Acute and convalescent COVID-19 specimens originated in the United States, Italy and Spain. Sample material is recorded as cDNA or gDNA derived from T cells, B-cell-depleted T cells, or PBMCs.

V lost 7 bases, J lost 0 bases, and 15 bases lay in between. This CDR3 spans 15 amino acids. Germline V gene data show CDR1 as ENHRY and CDR2 as SYGVKD. V and J are TRBV10-3 and TRBJ1-1; D possibly corresponds to TRBD1 (6 bases). The receptor comes from a woman aged 25-40 years with active or convalescent COVID-19. What was sequenced was peripheral blood. CDR3 coding DNA: TGTGCCATCAAGATGGGCACAGGGTTGAACACTGAAGCTTTCTTT. Translation: CAIKMGTGLNTEAFF.